The 2 T cell receptor beta chains presented below share a single source sample, sequenced in a study of blood T cell repertoires in COVID-19. Measured with immunoSEQ multiplex PCR; TCRdb has only the in-frame clones, and not every one. The table shows about 250,000 clones, with roughly 83% occurring only once. Sequencing was done on a sample of peripheral blood. The receptor source for this set is a woman over 75 with COVID-19, enrolled during active disease.

The V gene is TRBV3-1 (or the pseudogene TRBV3-2), the J gene TRBJ2-3; 7 positions agree with TRBD1. This CDR3 has 14 amino acids. CDR1 LGHDT and CDR2 YNNKEL come from the germline V gene (reference sequence). J gave up 2 bases and V 7 bases, and 6 bases lay outside the gene matches. This CDR3 is CASNPGGNTDTQYF. In nucleotides, the CDR3 is TGTGCCAGCAACCCAGGGGGTAACACAGATACGCAGTATTTT.

This chain uses TRBV7-2 with TRBJ1-1, with D hard to call. The V and J ends lost 5 bases and 4 bases respectively, with 14 bases between them. Germline CDR1 SGHTA, CDR2 FQGNSA. The CDR3 is made up of 14 amino acids. The CDR3 sequence: CASSPAGSTTEAFF. The CDR3 DNA reads TGTGCCAGCAGCCCAGCAGGTTCGACCACTGAAGCTTTCTTT.